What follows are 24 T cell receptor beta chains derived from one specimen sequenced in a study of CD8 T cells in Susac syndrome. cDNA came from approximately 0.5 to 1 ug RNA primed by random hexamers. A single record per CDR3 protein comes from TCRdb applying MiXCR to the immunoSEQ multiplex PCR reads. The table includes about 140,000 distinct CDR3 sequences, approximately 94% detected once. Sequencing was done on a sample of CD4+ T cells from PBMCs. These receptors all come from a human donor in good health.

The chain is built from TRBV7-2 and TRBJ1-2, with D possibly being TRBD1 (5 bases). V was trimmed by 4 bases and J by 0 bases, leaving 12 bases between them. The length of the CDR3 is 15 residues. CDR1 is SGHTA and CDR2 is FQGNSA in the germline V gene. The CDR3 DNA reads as TGTGCCAGCAGCTCCTCGACAGCGGCTAACTATGGCTACACCTTC. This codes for CASSSSTAANYGYTF.

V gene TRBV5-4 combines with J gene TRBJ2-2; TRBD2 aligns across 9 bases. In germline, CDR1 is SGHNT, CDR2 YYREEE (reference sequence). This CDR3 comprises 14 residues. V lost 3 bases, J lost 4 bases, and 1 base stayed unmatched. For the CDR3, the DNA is TGTGCCAGCAGCTGGACTAGCGTCACCGGGGAGCTGTTTTTT. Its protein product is CASSWTSVTGELFF. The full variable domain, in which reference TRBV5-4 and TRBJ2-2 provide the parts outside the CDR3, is ETGVTQSPTHLIKTRGQQVTLRCSSQSGHNTVSWYQQALGQGPQFIFQYYREEENGRGNFPPRFSGLQFPNYSSELNVNALELDDSALYLCASSWTSVTGELFFGEGSRLTVL.

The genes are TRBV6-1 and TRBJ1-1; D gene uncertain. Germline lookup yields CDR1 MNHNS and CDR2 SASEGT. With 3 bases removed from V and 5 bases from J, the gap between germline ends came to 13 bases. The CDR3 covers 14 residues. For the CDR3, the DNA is TGTGCCAGCAGTGATCTGGGAGGATATACTGAAGCTTTCTTT. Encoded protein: CASSDLGGYTEAFF.

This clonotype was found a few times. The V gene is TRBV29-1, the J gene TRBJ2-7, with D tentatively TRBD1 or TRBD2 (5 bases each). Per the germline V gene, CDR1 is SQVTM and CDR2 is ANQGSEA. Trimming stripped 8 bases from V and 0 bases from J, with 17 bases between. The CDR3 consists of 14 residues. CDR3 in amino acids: CSIPSGTHSYEQYF. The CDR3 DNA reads TGCAGCATCCCTTCCGGGACCCACTCCTACGAGCAGTACTTC.

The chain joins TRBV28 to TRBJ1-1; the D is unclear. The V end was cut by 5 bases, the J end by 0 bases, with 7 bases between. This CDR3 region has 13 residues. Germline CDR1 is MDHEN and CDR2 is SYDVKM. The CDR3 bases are TGTGCCAGCAGTCCGCTGGTGAACACTGAAGCTTTCTTT. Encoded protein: CASSPLVNTEAFF.

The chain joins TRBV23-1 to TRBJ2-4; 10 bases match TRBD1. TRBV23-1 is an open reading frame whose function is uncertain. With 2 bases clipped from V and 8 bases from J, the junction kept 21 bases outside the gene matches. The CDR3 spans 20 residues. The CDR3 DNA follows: TGCGCCAGCAGTCAAGGCGGGACAGGGGCCCCGTGGTTTCTTCGGGACATTCAGTACTTC. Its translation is CASSQGGTGAPWFLRDIQYF.

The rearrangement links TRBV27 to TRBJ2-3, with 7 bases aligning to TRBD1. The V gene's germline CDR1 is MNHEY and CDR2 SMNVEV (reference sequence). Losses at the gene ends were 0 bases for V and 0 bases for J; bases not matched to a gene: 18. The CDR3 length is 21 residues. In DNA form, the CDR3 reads TGTGCCAGCAGTTTATCTGCCCTCCCCTTTACAGGGGCCATTAGCACAGATACGCAGTATTTT. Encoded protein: CASSLSALPFTGAISTDTQYF.

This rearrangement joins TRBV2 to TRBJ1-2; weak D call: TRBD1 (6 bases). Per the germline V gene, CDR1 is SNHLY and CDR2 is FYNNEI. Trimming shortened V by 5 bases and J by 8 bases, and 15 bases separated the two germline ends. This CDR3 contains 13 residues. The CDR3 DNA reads TGTGCCAGCAGTTTTACAGGGTTTGACGGCTACACCTTC. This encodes CASSFTGFDGYTF. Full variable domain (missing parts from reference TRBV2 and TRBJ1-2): EPEVTQTPSHQVTQMGQEVILRCVPISNHLYFYWYRQILGQKVEFLVSFYNNEISEKSEIFDDQFSVERPDGSNFTLKIRSTKLEDSAMYFCASSFTGFDGYTFGSGTRLTVV.

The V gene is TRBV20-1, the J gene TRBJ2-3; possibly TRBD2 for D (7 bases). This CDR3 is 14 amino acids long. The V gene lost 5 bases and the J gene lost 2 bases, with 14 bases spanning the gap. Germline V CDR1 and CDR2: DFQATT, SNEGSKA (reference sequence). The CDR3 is CSAGGAVPTDTQYF. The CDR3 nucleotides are TGCAGTGCTGGGGGGGCAGTCCCCACAGATACGCAGTATTTT.

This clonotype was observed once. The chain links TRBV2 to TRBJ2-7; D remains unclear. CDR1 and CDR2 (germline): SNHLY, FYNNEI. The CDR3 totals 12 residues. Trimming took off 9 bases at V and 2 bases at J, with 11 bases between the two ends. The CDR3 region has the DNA TGTGCCAGTAGGACGAATACCTACGAGCAGTACTTC. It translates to CASRTNTYEQYF.

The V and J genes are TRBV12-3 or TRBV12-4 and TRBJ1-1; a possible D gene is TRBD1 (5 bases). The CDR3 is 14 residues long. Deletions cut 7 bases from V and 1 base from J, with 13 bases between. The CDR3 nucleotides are TGTGCCAGCACCTCGGGGAGGGGGAACACTGAAGCTTTCTTT. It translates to CASTSGRGNTEAFF.

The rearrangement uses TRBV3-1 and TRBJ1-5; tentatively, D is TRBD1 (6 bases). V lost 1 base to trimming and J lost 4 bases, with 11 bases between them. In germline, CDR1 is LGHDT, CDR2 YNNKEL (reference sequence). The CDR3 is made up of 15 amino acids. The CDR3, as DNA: TGTGCCAGCAGCCAAGTGAGGGGGGCGAATCAGCCCCAGCATTTT. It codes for CASSQVRGANQPQHF.

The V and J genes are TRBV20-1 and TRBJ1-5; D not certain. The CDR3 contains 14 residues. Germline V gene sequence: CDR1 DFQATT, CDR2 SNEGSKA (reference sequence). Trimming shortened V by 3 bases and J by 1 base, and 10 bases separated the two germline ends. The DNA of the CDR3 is TGCAGTGCTAGGACCCCCAGCAGCAATCAGCCCCAGCATTTT. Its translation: CSARTPSSNQPQHF.

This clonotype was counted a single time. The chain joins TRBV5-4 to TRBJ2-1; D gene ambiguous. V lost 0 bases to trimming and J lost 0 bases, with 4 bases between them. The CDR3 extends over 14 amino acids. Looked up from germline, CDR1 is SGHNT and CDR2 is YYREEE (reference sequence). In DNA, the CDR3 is TGTGCCAGCAGCTTGGCGGGCTCCTACAATGAGCAGTTCTTC. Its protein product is CASSLAGSYNEQFF.

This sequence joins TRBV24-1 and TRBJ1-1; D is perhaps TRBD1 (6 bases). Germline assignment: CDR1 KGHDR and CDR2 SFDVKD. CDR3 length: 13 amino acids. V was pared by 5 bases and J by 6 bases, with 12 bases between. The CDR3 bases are TGTGCCACCAGTGCCCCAGGGGTCTCTGAAGCTTTCTTT. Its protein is CATSAPGVSEAFF.

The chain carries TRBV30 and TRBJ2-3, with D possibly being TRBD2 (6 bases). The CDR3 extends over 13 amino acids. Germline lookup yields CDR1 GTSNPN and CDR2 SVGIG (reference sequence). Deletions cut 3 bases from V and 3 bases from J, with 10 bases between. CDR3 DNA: TGTGCCTGGAGAGCCGGAGGGACAGATACGCAGTATTTT. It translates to CAWRAGGTDTQYF.

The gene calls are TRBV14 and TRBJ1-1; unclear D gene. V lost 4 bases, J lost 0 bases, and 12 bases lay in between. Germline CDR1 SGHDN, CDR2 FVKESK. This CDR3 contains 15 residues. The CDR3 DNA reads TGTGCCAGCAGCCCAAACCGACTTTTGAACACTGAAGCTTTCTTT. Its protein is CASSPNRLLNTEAFF.

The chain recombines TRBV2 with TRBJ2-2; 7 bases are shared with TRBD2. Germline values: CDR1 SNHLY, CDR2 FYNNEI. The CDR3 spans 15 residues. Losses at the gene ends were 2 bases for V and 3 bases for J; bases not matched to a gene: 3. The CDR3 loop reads CASSESGRDTGELFF. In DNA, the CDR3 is TGTGCCAGCAGTGAAAGTGGGAGGGACACCGGGGAGCTGTTTTTT.

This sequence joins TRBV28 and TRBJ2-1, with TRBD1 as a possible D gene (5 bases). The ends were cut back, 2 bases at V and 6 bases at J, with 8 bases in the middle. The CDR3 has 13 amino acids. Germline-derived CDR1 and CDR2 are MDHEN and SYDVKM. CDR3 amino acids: CASSLLGLNEQFF. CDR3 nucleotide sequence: TGTGCCAGCAGTTTACTGGGGCTCAATGAGCAGTTCTTC.

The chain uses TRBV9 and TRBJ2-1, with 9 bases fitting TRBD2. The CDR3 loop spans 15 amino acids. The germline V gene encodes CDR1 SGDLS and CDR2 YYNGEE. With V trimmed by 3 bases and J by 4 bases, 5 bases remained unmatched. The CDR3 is CASSDSGRQYNEQFF. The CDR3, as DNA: TGTGCCAGCAGCGATAGCGGGAGACAATACAATGAGCAGTTCTTC.

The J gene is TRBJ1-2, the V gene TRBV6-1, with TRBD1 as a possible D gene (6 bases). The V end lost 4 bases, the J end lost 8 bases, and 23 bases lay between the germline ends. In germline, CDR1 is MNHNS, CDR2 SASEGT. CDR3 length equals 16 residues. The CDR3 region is CASSAATGMDLRGYTF. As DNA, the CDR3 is TGTGCCAGCAGTGCCGCCACAGGGATGGACCTCAGGGGCTACACCTTC.

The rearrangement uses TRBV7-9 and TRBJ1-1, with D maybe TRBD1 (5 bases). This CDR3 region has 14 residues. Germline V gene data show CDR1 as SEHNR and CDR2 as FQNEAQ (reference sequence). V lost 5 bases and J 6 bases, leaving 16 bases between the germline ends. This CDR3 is CASSPRELSAEAFF. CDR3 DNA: TGTGCCAGCAGCCCCAGGGAGCTGAGCGCTGAAGCTTTCTTT.

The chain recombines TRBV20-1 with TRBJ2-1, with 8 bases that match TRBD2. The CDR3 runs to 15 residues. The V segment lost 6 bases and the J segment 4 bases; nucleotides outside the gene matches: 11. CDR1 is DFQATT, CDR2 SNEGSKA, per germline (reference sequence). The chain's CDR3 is CSADPRLASYNEQFF. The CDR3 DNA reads TGCAGTGCAGACCCCCGACTAGCGTCTTACAATGAGCAGTTCTTC.

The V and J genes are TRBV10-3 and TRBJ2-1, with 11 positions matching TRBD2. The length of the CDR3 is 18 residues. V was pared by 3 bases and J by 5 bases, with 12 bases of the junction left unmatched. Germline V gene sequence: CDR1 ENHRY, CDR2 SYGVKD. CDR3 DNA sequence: TGTGCCATCAGTGACAACCTTCCGACTAGCGGGATCAACAATGAGCAGTTCTTC. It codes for CAISDNLPTSGINNEQFF.